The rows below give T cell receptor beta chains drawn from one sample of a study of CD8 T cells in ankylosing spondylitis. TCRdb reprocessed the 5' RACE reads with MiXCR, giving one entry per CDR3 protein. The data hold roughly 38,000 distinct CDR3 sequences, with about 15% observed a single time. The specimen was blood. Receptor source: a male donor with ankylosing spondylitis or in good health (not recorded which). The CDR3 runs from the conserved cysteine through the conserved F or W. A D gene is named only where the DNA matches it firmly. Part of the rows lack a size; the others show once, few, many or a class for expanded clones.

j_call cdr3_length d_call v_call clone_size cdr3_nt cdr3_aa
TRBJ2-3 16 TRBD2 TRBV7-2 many TGTGCCAGCAGCTTAAAGGCTAGCGGGAGTGGAGATACGCAGTATTTT CASSLKASGSGDTQYF
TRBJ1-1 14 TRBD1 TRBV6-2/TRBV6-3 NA TGTGCCAGCAGTCGGGACAGGGGGAACACTGAAGCTTTCTTT CASSRDRGNTEAFF
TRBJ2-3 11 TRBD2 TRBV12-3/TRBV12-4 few TGTGCCAGCAGAAAGCGGGAAGAGCTGTATTTT CASRKREELYF
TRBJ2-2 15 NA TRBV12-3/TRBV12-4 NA TGTGCCAGCAGGCTCGGCGGCCAAAACACCGGGGAGCTGTTTTTT CASRLGGQNTGELFF
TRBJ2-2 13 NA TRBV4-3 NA TGCGCCAGCAGCCAAGTGGGGCTCGGGGAGCTGTTTTTT CASSQVGLGELFF
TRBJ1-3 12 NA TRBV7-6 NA TGTGCCAGCAGCTTGCCTGGAAACACCATATATTTT CASSLPGNTIYF
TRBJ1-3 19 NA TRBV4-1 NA TGCGCCAGCAGCCAAGATCATGGGGGCAGAAAAAGATCTGGAAACACCATATATTTT CASSQDHGGRKRSGNTIYF
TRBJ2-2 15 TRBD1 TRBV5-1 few TGCGCCAGTATGAAGGGGGCTGACGGCACCGGGGAGCTGTTTTTT CASMKGADGTGELFF
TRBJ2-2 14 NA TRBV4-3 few TGCGCCAGCAGCCAAAGTAGGGGGAACGGGGAGCTGTTTTTT CASSQSRGNGELFF
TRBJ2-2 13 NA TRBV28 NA TGTGCCAGCATCAAGGGGGTAACCGGGGAGCTGTTTTTT CASIKGVTGELFF
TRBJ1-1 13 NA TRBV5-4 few TGTGCCAGCAGAGCTCAGAGGAACACTGAAGCTTTCTTT CASRAQRNTEAFF
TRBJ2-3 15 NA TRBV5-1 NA TGCGCCAGCAGCTTACAAGGAAAACGCACAGATACGCAGTATTTT CASSLQGKRTDTQYF
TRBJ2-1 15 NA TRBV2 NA TGTGCCAGCAGTGAATGGGAGCGGTTGTACAATGAGCAGTTCTTC CASSEWERLYNEQFF
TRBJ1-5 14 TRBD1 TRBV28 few TGTGCCAGCAGTTTGGGGACAGGGTCGGAGCCCCAGCATTTT CASSLGTGSEPQHF
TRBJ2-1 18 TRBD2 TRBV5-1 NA TGCGCCAGCAGCCCTATGACTCCTAGCGGGAGGGTTTACAATGAGCAGTTCTTC CASSPMTPSGRVYNEQFF
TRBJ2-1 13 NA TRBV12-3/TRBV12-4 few TGTGCCTCCGGGAACAGCCTCTACAATGAGCAGTTCTTC CASGNSLYNEQFF
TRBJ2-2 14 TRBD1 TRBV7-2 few TGTGCCAGCAGCTGGGACAGTCGGGGCGGGGAGCTGTTTTTT CASSWDSRGGELFF
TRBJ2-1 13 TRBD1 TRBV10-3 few TGTGCCGTGACAGGGGGCCAATACAATGAGCAGTTCTTC CAVTGGQYNEQFF
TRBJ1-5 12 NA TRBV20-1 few TGCAGTGCTAGTTGGGTAGATCAGCCCCAGCATTTT CSASWVDQPQHF
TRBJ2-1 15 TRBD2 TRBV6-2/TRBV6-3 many TGTGCCAGCAGTCCGCCGACTAGCGGGGTTAATGAGCAGTTCTTC CASSPPTSGVNEQFF
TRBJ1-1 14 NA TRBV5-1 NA TGCGCCAGCAGCCCGGGGCAAACGAACACTGAAGCTTTCTTT CASSPGQTNTEAFF
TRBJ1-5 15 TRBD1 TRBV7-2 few TGTGCCAGCAGCACGGGACAGGGGGCAGGTCAGCCCCAGCATTTT CASSTGQGAGQPQHF
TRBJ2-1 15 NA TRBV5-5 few TGTGCCAGCAGCTTTGGTTACCGAGCGGTAGATGAGCAGTTCTTC CASSFGYRAVDEQFF
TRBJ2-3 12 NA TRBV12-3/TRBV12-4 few TGTGCCAGCGGTGCCGCTACGGGTACGCAGTATTTT CASGAATGTQYF
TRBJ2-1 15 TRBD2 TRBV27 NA TGTGCCAGCAGTTTCAAGCGGGAGGGCCGCGATGAGCAGTTCTTC CASSFKREGRDEQFF
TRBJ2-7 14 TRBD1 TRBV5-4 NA TGTGCCAGCAGCAGGGGGCCGGACAGTTACGAGCAGTACTTC CASSRGPDSYEQYF
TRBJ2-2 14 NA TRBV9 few TGTGCCAGCAGCGAGTCCCTAGGGACCGGGGAGCTGTTTTTT CASSESLGTGELFF
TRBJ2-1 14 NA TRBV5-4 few TGTGCCAGCAGCAAAACCAGGGGCCCTAATGAGCAGTTCTTC CASSKTRGPNEQFF
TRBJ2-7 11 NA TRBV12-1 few TGTGCCAGCAGCTTATTTTACGAGCAGTACTTC CASSLFYEQYF
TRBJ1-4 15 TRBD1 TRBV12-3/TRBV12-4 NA TGTGCCAGCAGTTTCGGCAGGGGGATTAGTGAAAAACTGTTTTTT CASSFGRGISEKLFF
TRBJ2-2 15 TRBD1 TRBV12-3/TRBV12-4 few TGTGCCAGCAGTTTCGCCGGGACAGGGGCCGGGGAGCTGTTTTTT CASSFAGTGAGELFF
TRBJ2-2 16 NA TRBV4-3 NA TGCGCCAGCAGCCAAGTGCCGGGACACAACACCGGGGAGCTGTTTTTT CASSQVPGHNTGELFF
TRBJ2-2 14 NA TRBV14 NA TGTGCCAGCAGCAGGACCCTTTATACCGGGGAGCTGTTTTTT CASSRTLYTGELFF
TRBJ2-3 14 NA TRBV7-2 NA TGTGCCAGCAGCCCTATCCGTAGCACAGATACGCAGTATTTT CASSPIRSTDTQYF
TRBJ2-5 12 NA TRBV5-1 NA TGCGCCACCTTTGGGGGTGGAGAGACCCAGTACTTC CATFGGGETQYF
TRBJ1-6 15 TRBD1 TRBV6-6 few TGTGCCAGCAGTTACACAGGGGACTATAATTCACCCCTCCACTTT CASSYTGDYNSPLHF
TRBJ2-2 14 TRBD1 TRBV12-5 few TGTGCTAGTGGTACCGGACAGGGCTCCGGGGAGCTGTTTTTT CASGTGQGSGELFF
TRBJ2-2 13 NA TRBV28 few TGTGCCAGCAGTCCGAGGATCACCGGGGAGCTGTTTTTT CASSPRITGELFF
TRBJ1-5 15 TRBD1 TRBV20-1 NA TGCAGTGCCCCCCAACGGGACAGGACGGTGAGGTCCCAGCATTTT CSAPQRDRTVRSQHF
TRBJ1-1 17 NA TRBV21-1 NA TGTGCCAGCAGCCTCCCGTTCCGGGGGGAGGGAAACACTGAAGCTTTCTTT CASSLPFRGEGNTEAFF
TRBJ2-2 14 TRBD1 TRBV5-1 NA TGCGCCAGCAGCTTGGGGACAGGGACCGGGGAGCTGTTTTTT CASSLGTGTGELFF
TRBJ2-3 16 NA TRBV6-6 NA TGTGCCAGCGCTACCGGCCCCCGGTCGGACGCAGATACGCAGTATTTT CASATGPRSDADTQYF
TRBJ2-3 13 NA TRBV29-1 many TGCAGCGTTGGTTCAGGGTTCACAGATACGCAGTATTTT CSVGSGFTDTQYF
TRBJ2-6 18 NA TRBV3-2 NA TGTGCCAGCTGTCGCCCCGGAGGTTTAACGAGGGGGGCCAACGTCCTGACTTTC CASCRPGGLTRGANVLTF
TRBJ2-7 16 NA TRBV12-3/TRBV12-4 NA TGTGCCAGCAGTAACGTCCCAGACCCAAGCTCCTACGAGCAGTACTTC CASSNVPDPSSYEQYF
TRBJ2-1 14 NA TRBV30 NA TGTGCCTTTCAATCTAGTGGGTTCAACAATGAGCAGTTCTTC CAFQSSGFNNEQFF